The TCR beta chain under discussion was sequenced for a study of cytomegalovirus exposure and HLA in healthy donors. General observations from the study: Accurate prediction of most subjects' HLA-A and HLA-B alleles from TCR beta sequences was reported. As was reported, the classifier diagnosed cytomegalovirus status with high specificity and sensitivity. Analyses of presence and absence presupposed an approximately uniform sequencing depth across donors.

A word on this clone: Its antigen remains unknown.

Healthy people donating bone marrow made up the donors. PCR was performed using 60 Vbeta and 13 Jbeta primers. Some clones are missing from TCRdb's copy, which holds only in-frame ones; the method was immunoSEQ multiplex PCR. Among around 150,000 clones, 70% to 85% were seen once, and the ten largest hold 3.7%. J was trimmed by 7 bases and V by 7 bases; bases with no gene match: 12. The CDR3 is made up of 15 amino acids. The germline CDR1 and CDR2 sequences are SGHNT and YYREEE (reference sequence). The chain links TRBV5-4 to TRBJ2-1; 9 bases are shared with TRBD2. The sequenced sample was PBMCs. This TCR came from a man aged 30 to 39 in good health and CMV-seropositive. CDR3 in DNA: TGTGCCAGCCGCCTGGCGGGGGGGCCGGATAATGAGCAGTTCTTC. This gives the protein CASRLAGGPDNEQFF.